The 14 T cell receptor beta chains given below trace back to one sample, sequenced in a study of Graves' ophthalmopathy and Graves' hyperthyroidism. The TCR beta CDR3 regions underwent amplification from RNA transcripts. Amplification began with first-round RT-PCR using HTBI primers, then second-round multiplex PCR was performed. TCRdb reanalysed the multiplex PCR reads using MiXCR and keeps one entry per CDR3 protein. The sample contains about 220,000 distinct CDR3 sequences, around a fifth of which appear only once. The sequenced sample consisted of peripheral blood. All receptors derive from a woman between 50 and 59 years old with Graves' ophthalmopathy.

This clonotype was counted ten times or more. This chain links TRBV30 with TRBJ2-7; the D is unclear. CDR1 GTSNPN and CDR2 SVGIG come from the germline V gene (reference sequence). The CDR3 spans 11 residues. V gave up 0 bases and J gave up 6 bases, with 6 bases separating them. DNA for the CDR3: TGTGCCTGGAGTGTATTGGGCGAGCAGTACTTC. Translated, it gives CAWSVLGEQYF.

Many counts were recorded for this clonotype. The V and J genes are TRBV29-1 and TRBJ1-1; possibly TRBD1 for D (5 bases). The CDR3 runs 15 residues. The V gene's germline CDR1 is SQVTM and CDR2 ANQGSEA. V lost 7 bases and J 2 bases, leaving 20 bases between the germline ends. The CDR3 loop is CSAHTVGGLNTEAFF. CDR3 coding DNA: TGCAGCGCACATACCGTCGGGGGTCTCAACACTGAAGCTTTCTTT.

The rearrangement uses TRBV12-3 or TRBV12-4 and TRBJ1-3; TRBD1 agrees at 10 bases. The CDR3 is 18 residues long. The J segment lost 5 bases and the V segment lost 6 bases, leaving 16 bases of the junction unmatched. Written as DNA, the CDR3 is TGTGCCAGCAGCCCTTGGGCGGAACCGGGACAGGGGAGAAACACCATATATTTT. Amino acids: CASSPWAEPGQGRNTIYF.

This clonotype appeared many times. This chain uses TRBV14 with TRBJ2-7; 9 nucleotides match TRBD1. The V gene end was trimmed by 5 bases and the J gene end by 2 bases; junction bases not matched to a gene: 4. This CDR3 contains 14 residues. Germline CDR1 and CDR2: SGHDN and FVKESK. CDR3 protein: CASSAGQGPYEQYF. CDR3 coding DNA: TGTGCCAGCAGCGCGGGACAGGGCCCCTACGAGCAGTACTTC.

This clonotype was found many times. The rearrangement uses TRBV11-2 and TRBJ2-2, with TRBD1 as a possible D gene (5 bases). Germline-derived CDR1 and CDR2 are SGHAT and FQNNGV. Trimming shortened V by 0 bases and J by 4 bases, and 9 bases separated the two germline ends. The CDR3 is made up of 15 amino acids. As DNA, the CDR3 is TGTGCCAGCAGCTTAGACAGGGCCAGCACCGGGGAGCTGTTTTTT. It yields the protein CASSLDRASTGELFF.

This clonotype was recorded many times. The junction does not match germline at one end; this may be a read error. The DNA for the CDR3 is TGTGCCAGCAGTTTTTCGCCAGGGGGCGAGTCATTC. It specifies CASSFSPGGESF. This chain uses TRBV12-3 or TRBV12-4 with TRBJ2-7, with TRBD1 matching 8 bases. The CDR3 contains 12 residues.

This clonotype appeared many times. The chain couples TRBV7-9 to TRBJ2-7, with D tentatively TRBD2 (6 bases). This CDR3 contains 15 residues. Trimming left V 5 bases short and J 5 bases short, with 19 bases between. Per germline, CDR1 SEHNR and CDR2 FQNEAQ (reference sequence). The DNA for the CDR3 is TGTGCCAGCAGCCTTTATGCGGGACCAATTAACGAGCAGTACTTC. Translating it yields CASSLYAGPINEQYF.

This chain connects TRBV12-3 or TRBV12-4 to TRBJ2-5, with no clear D. Trimming pared 4 bases from V and 2 bases from J, leaving 11 bases between. The CDR3 sequence is 14 residues long. For the CDR3, the DNA is TGTGCCAGCAGTTACAGCCTCTTACAAGAGACCCAGTACTTC. It is translated as CASSYSLLQETQYF.

The genes are TRBV29-1 and TRBJ2-2, with a tentative D call TRBD1 (5 bases). The V gene lost 0 bases and the J gene lost 3 bases, with 8 bases spanning the gap. CDR3 length: 14 residues. The germline V gene has CDR1 SQVTM and CDR2 ANQGSEA. The CDR3 nucleotides read TGCAGCGTTGAAGAGGGCAGGGACACCGGGGAGCTGTTTTTT. It specifies CSVEEGRDTGELFF.

The sample holds many counts of this clonotype. The rearrangement joins TRBV7-8 to TRBJ1-1, with a possible D match to TRBD1 (6 bases). The CDR3 contains 15 residues. Germline CDR1 is SGHVS and CDR2 is FQNEAQ. V was trimmed by 2 bases and J by 6 bases, leaving 16 bases between them. CDR3 loop: CASSLPEGGRSEAFF. The CDR3 DNA follows: TGTGCCAGCAGCTTACCGGAGGGGGGAAGGTCTGAAGCTTTCTTT.

A remark on this clonotype: This may come from a read error, since a much larger clone is one base off. The chain joins TRBV28 to TRBJ1-5; unclear D gene. Germline CDR1 and CDR2: MDHEN and SYDVKM. This CDR3 is 15 amino acids long. Written as DNA, the CDR3 is TGTGCCAGCTGGCCTGCCCCCTATAGCGATCAGCCCCAGCATTTT. Protein sequence: CASWPAPYSDQPQHF.

This clonotype showed up many times. This chain joins TRBV7-8 and TRBJ2-7, with TRBD1 matching over 8 bases. Germline CDR1 SGHVS, CDR2 FQNEAQ. The CDR3 is 13 residues long. J was trimmed by 5 bases and V by 5 bases; bases with no gene match: 5. As DNA, the CDR3 is TGTGCCAGCAGCCCCGGACAGGGAGACGAGCAGTACTTC. Translation: CASSPGQGDEQYF.

V usage is TRBV6-1 and J usage is TRBJ1-1; the D gene is possibly TRBD1 (5 bases). V was clipped by 4 bases and J by 7 bases, with 10 bases between them. This CDR3 spans 12 amino acids. Germline V CDR1 and CDR2: MNHNS, SASEGT. The CDR3 DNA is TGTGCCAGCAGTGGTTTAGGGGTTGAAGCTTTCTTT. This translates into CASSGLGVEAFF.

Many counts were recorded for this clonotype. CDR3 nucleotide sequence: TGTGCCAGTAGTATCCCCCGCGGGAGGAGAGACGAGCAGTACTTC. Translating gives CASSIPRGRRDEQYF. The V gene is TRBV19, the J gene TRBJ2-7; 8 nucleotides line up with TRBD2. V trimming: 3 bases; J trimming: 5 bases; junction bases outside the gene matches: 9. The CDR3 runs 15 residues. Germline V CDR1 and CDR2: LNHDA, SQIVND (reference sequence).